The clone carrying this T cell receptor (beta chain) has only a few counts. Authors' analysis steps: Quantification of nucleated cells was approximated via reference gene primer amplification. Profiled with immunoSEQ multiplex PCR; TCRdb holds only in-frame clones, not every one. That table gives V, J and clone size, and the DNA gave D and trimming. The table shows some 530,000 clones, with 70% to 90% occurring only once. The germline V and J ends were trimmed by 0 bases and 8 bases, with 7 bases remaining between them. CDR3 length equals 12 residues. Germline loops: CDR1 SGHDN, CDR2 FVKESK. The data originate from a study of blood T cell repertoires in COVID-19. In the study overall: Collection of acute and convalescent COVID-19 samples took place in the United States, Italy and Spain. T cells, B-cell-depleted T cells, or PBMCs provided the cDNA or gDNA that served as material.

The genes are TRBV14 and TRBJ1-2, with no clear D. The origin of this receptor is a human donor in a cohort sampled during active COVID-19. Sequenced: peripheral blood. CDR3 loop: CASSQDRGGYTF. The CDR3 nucleotides read TGTGCCAGCAGCCAAGATCGCGGGGGCTACACCTTC.